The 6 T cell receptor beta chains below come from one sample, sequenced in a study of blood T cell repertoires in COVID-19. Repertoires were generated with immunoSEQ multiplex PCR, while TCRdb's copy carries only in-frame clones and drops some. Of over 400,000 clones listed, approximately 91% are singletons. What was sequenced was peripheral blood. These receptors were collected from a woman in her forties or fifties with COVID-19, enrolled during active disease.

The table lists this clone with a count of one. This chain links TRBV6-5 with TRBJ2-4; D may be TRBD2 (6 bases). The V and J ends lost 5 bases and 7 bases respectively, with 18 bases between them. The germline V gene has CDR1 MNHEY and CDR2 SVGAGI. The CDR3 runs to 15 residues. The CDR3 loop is CASSSRGTDSNIQYF. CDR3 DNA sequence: TGTGCCAGCAGTAGTCGCGGGACGGACTCTAACATTCAGTACTTC.

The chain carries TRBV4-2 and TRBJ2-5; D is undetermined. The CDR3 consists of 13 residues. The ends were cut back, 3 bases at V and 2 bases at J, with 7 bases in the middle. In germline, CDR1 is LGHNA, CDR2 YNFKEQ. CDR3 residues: CASSQSVQETQYF. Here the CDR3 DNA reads TGTGCCAGCAGCCAGAGCGTACAAGAGACCCAGTACTTC.

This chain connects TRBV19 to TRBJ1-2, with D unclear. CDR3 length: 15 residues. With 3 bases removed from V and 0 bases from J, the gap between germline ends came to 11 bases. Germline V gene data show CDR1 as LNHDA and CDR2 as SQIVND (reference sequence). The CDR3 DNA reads TGTGCCAGTAGTATCCGGGATCCGACTAACTATGGCTACACCTTC. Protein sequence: CASSIRDPTNYGYTF.

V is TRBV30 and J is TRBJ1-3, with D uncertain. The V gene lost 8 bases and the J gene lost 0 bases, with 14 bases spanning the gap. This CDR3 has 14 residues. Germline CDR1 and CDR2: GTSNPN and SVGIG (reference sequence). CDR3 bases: TGTGCCGCAGTTATCCGAATCTCTGGAAACACCATATATTTT. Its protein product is CAAVIRISGNTIYF.

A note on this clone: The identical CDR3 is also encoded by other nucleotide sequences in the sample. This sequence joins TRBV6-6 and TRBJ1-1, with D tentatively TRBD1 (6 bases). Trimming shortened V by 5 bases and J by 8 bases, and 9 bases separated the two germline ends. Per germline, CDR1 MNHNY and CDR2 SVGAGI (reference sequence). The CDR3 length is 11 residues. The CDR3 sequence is CASSPGVEAFF. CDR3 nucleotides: TGTGCCAGCAGTCCAGGGGTAGAAGCTTTCTTT.

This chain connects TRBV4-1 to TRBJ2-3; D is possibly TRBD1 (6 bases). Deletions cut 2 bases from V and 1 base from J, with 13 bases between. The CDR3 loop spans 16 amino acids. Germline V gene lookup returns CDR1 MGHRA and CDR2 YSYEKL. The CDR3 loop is CASSQRQVVGTDTQYF. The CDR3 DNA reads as TGCGCCAGCAGCCAAAGACAGGTTGTCGGCACAGATACGCAGTATTTT.